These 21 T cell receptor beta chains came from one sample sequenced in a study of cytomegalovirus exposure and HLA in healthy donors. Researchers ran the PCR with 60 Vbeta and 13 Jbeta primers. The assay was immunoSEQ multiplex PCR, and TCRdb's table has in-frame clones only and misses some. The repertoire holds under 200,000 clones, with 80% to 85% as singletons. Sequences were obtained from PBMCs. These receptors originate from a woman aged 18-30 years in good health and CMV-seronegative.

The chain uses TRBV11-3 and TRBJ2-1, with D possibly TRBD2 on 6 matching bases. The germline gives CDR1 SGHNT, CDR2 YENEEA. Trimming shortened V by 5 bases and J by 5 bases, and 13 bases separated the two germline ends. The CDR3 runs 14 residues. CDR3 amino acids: CASSPGTGDNEQFF. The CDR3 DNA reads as TGTGCCAGCAGCCCCGGGACTGGAGACAATGAGCAGTTCTTC.

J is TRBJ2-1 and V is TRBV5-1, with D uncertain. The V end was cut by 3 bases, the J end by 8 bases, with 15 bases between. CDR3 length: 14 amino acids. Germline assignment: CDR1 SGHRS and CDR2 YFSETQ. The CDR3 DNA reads TGCGCCAGCAGCTCCCCTCTAGGCCTCTATGAGCAGTTCTTC. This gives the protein CASSSPLGLYEQFF.

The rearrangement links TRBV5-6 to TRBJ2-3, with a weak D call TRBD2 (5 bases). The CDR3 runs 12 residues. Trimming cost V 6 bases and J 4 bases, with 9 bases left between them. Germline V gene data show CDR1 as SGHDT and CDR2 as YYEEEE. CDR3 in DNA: TGTGCCAGCACCACGGAGGCAGATACGCAGTATTTT. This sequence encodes CASTTEADTQYF.

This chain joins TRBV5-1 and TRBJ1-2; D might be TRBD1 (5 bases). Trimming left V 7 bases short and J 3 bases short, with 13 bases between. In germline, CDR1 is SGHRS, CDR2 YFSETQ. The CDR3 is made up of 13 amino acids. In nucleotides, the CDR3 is TGCGCCAGCTGGGCAGGGCTGGACTATGGCTACACCTTC. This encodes CASWAGLDYGYTF.

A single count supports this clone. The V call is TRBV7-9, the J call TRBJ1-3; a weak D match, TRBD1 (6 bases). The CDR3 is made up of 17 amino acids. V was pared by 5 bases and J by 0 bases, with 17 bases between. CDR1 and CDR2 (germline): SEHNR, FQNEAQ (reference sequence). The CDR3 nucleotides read TGTGCCAGCAGCACTCGGGGGGGGGCCATCTCTGGAAACACCATATATTTT. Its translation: CASSTRGGAISGNTIYF.

This chain's CDR3 is CASSFGTSGSYEQYF. Here the CDR3 DNA reads TGCGCCAGCAGCTTCGGGACTAGCGGTTCCTACGAGCAGTACTTC. The genes are TRBV5-1 and TRBJ2-7, with 11 nucleotides matching TRBD2. The germline V gene encodes CDR1 SGHRS and CDR2 YFSETQ. The junction had 2 bases not matched to a gene; V was cut back by 2 bases and J by 1 base. This CDR3 is built from 15 residues.

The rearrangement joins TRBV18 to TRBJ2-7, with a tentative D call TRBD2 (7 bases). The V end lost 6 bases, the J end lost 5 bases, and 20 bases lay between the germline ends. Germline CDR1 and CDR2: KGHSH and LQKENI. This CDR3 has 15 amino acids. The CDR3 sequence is CASSPGGGGTDEQYF. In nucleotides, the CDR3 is TGTGCCAGCTCGCCGGGGGGCGGGGGCACGGACGAGCAGTACTTC.

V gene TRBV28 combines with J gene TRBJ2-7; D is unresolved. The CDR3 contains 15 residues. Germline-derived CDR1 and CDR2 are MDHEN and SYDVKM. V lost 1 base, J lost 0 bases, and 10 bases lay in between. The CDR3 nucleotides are TGTGCCAGCAGTTTATTTTTGCGGTACTCCTACGAGCAGTACTTC. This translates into CASSLFLRYSYEQYF.

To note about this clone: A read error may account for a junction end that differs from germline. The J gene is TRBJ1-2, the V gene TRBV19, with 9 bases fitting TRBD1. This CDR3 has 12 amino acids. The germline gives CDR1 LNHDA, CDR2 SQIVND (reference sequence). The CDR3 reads CASSHGQGSPHF. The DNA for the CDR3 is TGTGCCAGTAGCCACGGACAGGGGTCACCCCACTTC.

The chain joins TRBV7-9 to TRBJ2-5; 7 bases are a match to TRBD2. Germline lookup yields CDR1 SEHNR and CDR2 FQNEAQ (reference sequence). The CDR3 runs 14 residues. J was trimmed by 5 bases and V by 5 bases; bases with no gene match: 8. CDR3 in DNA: TGTGCCAGCAGCCCTCGGACTAGTGCGGAGACCCAGTACTTC. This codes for CASSPRTSAETQYF.

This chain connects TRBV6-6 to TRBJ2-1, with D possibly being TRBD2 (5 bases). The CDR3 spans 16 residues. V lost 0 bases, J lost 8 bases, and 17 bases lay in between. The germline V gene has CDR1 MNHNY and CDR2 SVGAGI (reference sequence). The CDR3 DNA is TGTGCCAGCAGTTACTCGCCATCCGCCGGGGTGGATGAGCAGTTCTTC. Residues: CASSYSPSAGVDEQFF.

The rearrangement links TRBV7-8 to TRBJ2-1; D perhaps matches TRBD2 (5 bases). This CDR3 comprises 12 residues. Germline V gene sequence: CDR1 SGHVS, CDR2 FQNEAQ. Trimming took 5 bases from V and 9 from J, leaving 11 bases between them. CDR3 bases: TGTGCCAGCAGCCCCGGGAAAATTGAGCAGTTCTTC. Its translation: CASSPGKIEQFF.

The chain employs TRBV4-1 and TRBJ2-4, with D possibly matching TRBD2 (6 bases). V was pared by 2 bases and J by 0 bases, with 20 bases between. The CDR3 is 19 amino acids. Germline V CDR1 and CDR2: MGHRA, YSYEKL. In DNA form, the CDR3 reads TGCGCCAGCAGCCAACCCCCCGGAGGGGTCCAACTAGCCAAAAACATTCAGTACTTC. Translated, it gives CASSQPPGGVQLAKNIQYF.

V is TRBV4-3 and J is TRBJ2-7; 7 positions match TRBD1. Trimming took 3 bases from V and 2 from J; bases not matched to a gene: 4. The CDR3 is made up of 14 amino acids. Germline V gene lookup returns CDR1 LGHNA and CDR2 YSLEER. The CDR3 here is CASSQNTGAYEQYF. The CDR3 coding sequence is TGCGCCAGCAGCCAGAACACAGGGGCCTACGAGCAGTACTTC.

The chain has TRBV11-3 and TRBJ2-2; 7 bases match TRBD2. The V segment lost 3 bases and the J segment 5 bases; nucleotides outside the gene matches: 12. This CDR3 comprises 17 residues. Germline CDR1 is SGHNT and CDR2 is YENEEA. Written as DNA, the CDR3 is TGTGCCAGCAGCTTCTGTGGGAGGGCCAGTTGTACCGGGGAGCTGTTTTTT. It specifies CASSFCGRASCTGELFF.

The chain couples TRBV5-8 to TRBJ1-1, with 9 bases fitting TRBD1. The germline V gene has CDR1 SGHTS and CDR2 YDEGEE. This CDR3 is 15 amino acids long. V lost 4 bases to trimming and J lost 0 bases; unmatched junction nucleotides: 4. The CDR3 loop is CASSEGTGMNTEAFF. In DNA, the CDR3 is TGTGCCAGCAGCGAGGGGACAGGGATGAACACTGAAGCTTTCTTT.

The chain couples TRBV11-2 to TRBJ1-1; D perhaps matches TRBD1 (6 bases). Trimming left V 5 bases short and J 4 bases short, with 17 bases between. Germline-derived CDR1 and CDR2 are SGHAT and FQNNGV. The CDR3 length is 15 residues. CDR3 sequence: CASSHRQVGITEAFF. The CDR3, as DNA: TGTGCCAGCAGCCACCGACAGGTGGGAATCACTGAAGCTTTCTTT.

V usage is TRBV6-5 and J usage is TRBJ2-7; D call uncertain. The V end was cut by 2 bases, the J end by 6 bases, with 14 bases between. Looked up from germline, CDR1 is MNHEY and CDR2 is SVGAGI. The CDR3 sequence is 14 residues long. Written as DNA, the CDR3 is TGTGCCAGCAGTTACCGAGCCGCCACGGGCGAGCAGTACTTC. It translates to CASSYRAATGEQYF.

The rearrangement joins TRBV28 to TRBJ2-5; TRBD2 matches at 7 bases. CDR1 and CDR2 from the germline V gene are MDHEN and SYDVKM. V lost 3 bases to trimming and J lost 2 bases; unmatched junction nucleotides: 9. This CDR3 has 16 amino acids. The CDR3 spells CASSFASGVAQETQYF. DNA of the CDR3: TGTGCCAGCAGTTTCGCGAGCGGGGTGGCTCAAGAGACCCAGTACTTC.

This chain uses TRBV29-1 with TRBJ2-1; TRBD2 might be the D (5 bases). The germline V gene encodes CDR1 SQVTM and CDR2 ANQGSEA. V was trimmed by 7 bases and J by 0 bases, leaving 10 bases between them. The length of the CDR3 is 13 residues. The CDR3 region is CSDTGSSYNEQFF. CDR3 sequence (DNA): TGCAGCGATACGGGAAGCTCCTACAATGAGCAGTTCTTC.

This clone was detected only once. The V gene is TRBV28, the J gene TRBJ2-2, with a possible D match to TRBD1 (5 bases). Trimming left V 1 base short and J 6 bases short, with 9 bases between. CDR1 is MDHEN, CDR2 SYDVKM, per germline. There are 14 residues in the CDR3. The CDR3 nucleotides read TGTGCCAGCAGTTTATCAGGGTATTCCGGGGAGCTGTTTTTT. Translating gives CASSLSGYSGELFF.